One and the same sample provided the 28 T cell receptor beta chains below, sequenced in a study of regulatory T cells in long-lasting Graves disease. Time point denoted: newly diagnosed GD, antithyroid drugs for less than 3 months. Extracted RNA from PBMCs served as the source of the TCR library. Library construction for TCR beta used iRepertoire HTBI primers and Arm-PCR of CDR3 regions. TCRdb used MiXCR to reprocess the multiplex PCR reads, holding one entry per CDR3 protein. The sample includes approximately 400,000 distinct CDR3 sequences, over 9.5% seen only once; the top ten take approximately 19%. The sample also formed part of further work on T cells in Graves' hyperthyroidism and ophthalmopathy.

Sequenced here: peripheral blood mononuclear cells (PBMCs), sampled at new diagnosis, from a patient treated with antithyroid drugs. Receptors originate from a woman aged 18-29 years with Graves disease.

V is TRBV6-2 or TRBV6-3 and J is TRBJ1-2; D is possibly TRBD1 (6 bases). CDR1 is MNHEY and CDR2 is SVGEGT in the germline V gene. This CDR3 region has 11 residues. The V end lost 8 bases, the J end lost 14 bases, and 18 bases lay between the germline ends. CDR3 sequence: CASGDTTPGTF. In nucleotides, the CDR3 is TGTGCCAGCGGGGACACTACACCGGGGACCTTC.

About this clonotype itself: A read error may explain this, as a much larger clone is one base away. V is TRBV6-1 and J is TRBJ1-5; D ambiguous. This CDR3 has 13 residues. V gave up 11 bases and J gave up 0 bases, with 11 bases separating them. Germline-derived CDR1 and CDR2 are MNHNS and SASEGT. The CDR3, as DNA: TGTGCCGGCCACACGGTTAGCAATCAGCCCCAGCATTTT. It yields the protein CAGHTVSNQPQHF.

This clonotype was seen repeatedly, ten times or more. The V and J genes are TRBV6-1 and TRBJ2-7, with 8 bases aligning to TRBD2. V dropped 6 bases and J dropped 6; count of bases not matched to a gene: 7. Germline assignment: CDR1 MNHNS and CDR2 SASEGT. CDR3 length equals 13 residues. CDR3 in DNA: TGTGCCAGCAGCCCCGGGACTAGAAGCGAGCAGTACTTC. Encoded protein: CASSPGTRSEQYF.

Ten or more counts support this clonotype. V and J are TRBV15 and TRBJ1-5; possible D gene TRBD1, 5 bases. Trimming took off 0 bases at V and 7 bases at J, with 19 bases between the two ends. CDR1 is LNHNV and CDR2 is YYDKDF in the germline V gene (reference sequence). CDR3 size: 17 residues. CDR3 loop: CATSRDLSGRGYQPQHF. As DNA, the CDR3 is TGTGCCACCAGCAGAGACTTATCGGGGCGCGGGTACCAGCCCCAGCATTTT.

This clonotype has a count of ten or more. The rearrangement links TRBV7-3 to TRBJ2-5, with D tentatively TRBD1 (6 bases). V was clipped by 5 bases and J by 1 base, with 11 bases between them. Germline CDR1 is SGHTA and CDR2 is FQGTGA. The CDR3 has 14 residues. CDR3 sequence (DNA): TGTGCCAGCAGCGAAGGGGGAGTCCAAGAGACCCAGTACTTC. Protein sequence: CASSEGGVQETQYF.

The chain couples TRBV20-1 to TRBJ1-2; 9 bases match TRBD1. In germline, CDR1 is DFQATT, CDR2 SNEGSKA (reference sequence). This CDR3 is 13 amino acids long. With V trimmed by 6 bases and J by 3 bases, 5 bases remained unmatched. For the CDR3, the DNA is TGCAGTGCCACCGACAGGGGGGACTATGGCTACACCTTC. It encodes CSATDRGDYGYTF.

This clonotype was counted ten times or more. The gene calls are TRBV7-2 and TRBJ2-7; D is perhaps TRBD1 (5 bases). Germline V gene data show CDR1 as SGHTA and CDR2 as FQGNSA. CDR3 length: 16 residues. V lost 4 bases and J 0 bases, leaving 16 bases between the germline ends. CDR3 sequence (DNA): TGTGCCAGCAGCTCGAGGACAAGACTTAGCTCCTACGAGCAGTACTTC. Translating it yields CASSSRTRLSSYEQYF.

Notes on this clonotype: This may stem from a read error, because a much larger clone lies one nucleotide away. The chain combines TRBV12-3 or TRBV12-4 with TRBJ2-2; D not certain. The V and J ends lost 7 bases and 4 bases respectively, with 16 bases between them. The CDR3 is made up of 15 amino acids. CDR3 sequence reads: CASKELVDGTGELFF. CDR3 nucleotides: TGTGCCAGCAAGGAGTTAGTGGACGGCACCGGGGAGCTGTTTTTT.

This clonotype was recorded at least ten times. The gene calls are TRBV6-5 and TRBJ2-4; tentative D call: TRBD2 (5 bases). CDR3 length: 14 amino acids. The germline V gene has CDR1 MNHEY and CDR2 SVGAGI. Trimming pared 2 bases from V and 9 bases from J, leaving 14 bases between. The CDR3 DNA reads TGTGCCAGCAGTTACCTCCGGGGTAGCAGCATTCAGTACTTC. It is translated as CASSYLRGSSIQYF.

This clonotype appeared many times. The V call is TRBV7-6, the J call TRBJ2-5; a weak D match, TRBD1 (6 bases). V shed 5 bases and J shed 5 bases, with 18 bases lying between them. Germline V gives CDR1 SGHVS, CDR2 FNYEAQ. The CDR3 totals 15 residues. CDR3 sequence: CASSPSLGAWETQYF. As DNA, the CDR3 is TGTGCCAGCAGCCCGAGCCTGGGGGCCTGGGAGACCCAGTACTTC.

Notes on this clonotype: One base away lies a much larger clone, so this may be a sequencing read error. The chain is built from TRBV28 and TRBJ2-1; D not resolved. The CDR3 is made up of 13 amino acids. Germline V gives CDR1 MDHEN, CDR2 SYDVKM. The CDR3 bases are TGTGCCAGCAGTTTAGTCGCCTACAATGGGCAGTTCTTC. Protein product: CASSLVAYNGQFF. Full variable domain (remainder filled in from reference TRBV28 and TRBJ2-1): DVKVTQSSRYLVKRTGEKVFLECVQDMDHENMFWYRQDPGLGLRLIYFSYDVKMKEKGDIPEGYSVSREKKERFSLILESASTNQTSMYLCASSLVAYNGQFFGPGTRLTVL.

A note on this clonotype: A much larger clone lies a single base off, so this may be a read error. The chain has TRBV6-2 or TRBV6-3 and TRBJ2-5; D is unclear. The CDR3 spans 15 residues. V was trimmed by 8 bases and J by 2 bases, leaving 18 bases between them. CDR1 MNHEY and CDR2 SVGEGT come from the germline V gene. The CDR3 DNA sequence: TGTGCCAGCCGTACAGTGTTTTTACGGCAAGAGACCCAGTACTTC. This codes for CASRTVFLRQETQYF.

This clonotype was recorded at least ten times. V gene TRBV5-1 combines with J gene TRBJ1-1, with no clear D. With 4 bases removed from V and 1 base from J, the gap between germline ends came to 8 bases. Germline V gives CDR1 SGHRS, CDR2 YFSETQ. The CDR3 totals 13 residues. In DNA form, the CDR3 reads TGCGCCAGCAGCGTAAGAGGGAACACTGAAGCTTTCTTT. It translates to CASSVRGNTEAFF.

This clonotype was detected many times. For the CDR3, the DNA is TGTGCCAGCATACTAAGCGGGCCCGCGAGCAATCAGCCCCAGCATTTT. As protein: CASILSGPASNQPQHF. The rearrangement joins TRBV12-3 or TRBV12-4 to TRBJ1-5; D is ambiguous. This CDR3 is built from 16 residues. Trimming cost V 7 bases and J 1 base, with 17 bases left between them.

This clonotype was counted ten times or more. The chain joins TRBV5-1 to TRBJ2-1; the D is unclear. The CDR3 runs 16 residues. Trimming took off 0 bases at V and 0 bases at J, with 10 bases between the two ends. Germline-derived CDR1 and CDR2 are SGHRS and YFSETQ. The chain's CDR3 is CASSLGQVPSYNEQFF. The DNA for the CDR3 is TGCGCCAGCAGCTTGGGTCAGGTGCCCTCCTACAATGAGCAGTTCTTC.

This clonotype occurred many times. The J gene is TRBJ2-3, the V gene TRBV6-1; possibly TRBD1 for D (6 bases). From germline, CDR1 is MNHNS and CDR2 SASEGT. CDR3 length: 15 residues. Trimming removed 11 bases from V and 2 bases from J, with 20 bases in between. This CDR3 is CAVIQGPLLTDTQYF. The CDR3 coding sequence is TGTGCCGTAATACAGGGCCCCCTCCTCACAGATACGCAGTATTTT.

The sample holds many counts of this clonotype. The V call is TRBV7-9, the J call TRBJ2-7; TRBD2 matches at 9 bases. The CDR3 loop spans 15 amino acids. V was clipped by 1 base and J by 7 bases; unmatched bases: 8. Germline V CDR1 and CDR2: SEHNR, FQNEAQ (reference sequence). This chain's CDR3 is CASSLVRGLALEQYF. In DNA form, the CDR3 reads TGTGCCAGCAGCTTAGTGAGGGGACTAGCTCTAGAGCAGTACTTC.

This clonotype was seen more than once but under ten times. The genes are TRBV7-6 and TRBJ2-1, with 12 bases that match TRBD2. The germline gives CDR1 SGHVS, CDR2 FNYEAQ. J was trimmed by 3 bases and V by 6 bases; bases with no gene match: 6. CDR3 size: 16 residues. The CDR3 reads CASSPPGLAGYNEQFF. As DNA, the CDR3 is TGTGCCAGCAGTCCACCGGGACTAGCGGGCTACAATGAGCAGTTCTTC.

This clonotype came up many times. In DNA, the CDR3 is TGCAGCGCTACAACTGGGCCGGGGGAGACCCAGTACTTC. As protein: CSATTGPGETQYF. The V call is TRBV29-1, the J call TRBJ2-5; D possibly corresponds to TRBD2 (5 bases). The CDR3 runs 13 residues. Trimming stripped 7 bases from V and 5 bases from J, with 17 bases between. Per germline, CDR1 SQVTM and CDR2 ANQGSEA.

This clonotype was seen a handful of times. The chain recombines TRBV19 with TRBJ1-4; D is unclear. CDR3 length: 14 amino acids. CDR1 LNHDA and CDR2 SQIVND come from the germline V gene (reference sequence). The V end lost 3 bases, the J end lost 8 bases, and 13 bases lay between the germline ends. The DNA for the CDR3 is TGTGCCAGTAGTATGCTCAGTCCGGGCGAAAAACTGTTTTTT. It is translated as CASSMLSPGEKLFF. The variable domain in full, with the rest retrieved from reference TRBV19 and TRBJ1-4, is DGGITQSPKYLFRKEGQNVTLSCEQNLNHDAMYWYRQDPGQGLRLIYYSQIVNDFQKGDIAEGYSVSREKKESFPLTVTSAQKNPTAFYLCASSMLSPGEKLFFGSGTQLSVL.

This chain joins TRBV5-5 and TRBJ2-3, with 11 positions matching TRBD2. V gave up 4 bases and J gave up 1 base; unmatched junction bases: 5. Germline CDR1 is SGHKS and CDR2 is YYEKEE (reference sequence). The CDR3 contains 16 residues. Written as DNA, the CDR3 is TGTGCCAGCAGCCGAAAACTAGCGGGGGGCACAGATACGCAGTATTTT. This gives the protein CASSRKLAGGTDTQYF.

At least ten counts were recorded for this clonotype. The chain employs TRBV24-1 and TRBJ2-1; the match to TRBD2 covers 9 bases. The CDR3 spans 17 residues. Per germline, CDR1 KGHDR and CDR2 SFDVKD. Germline trimming cut 4 bases from V and 5 bases from J; bases unmatched to any gene: 11. Here the CDR3 reads CATSDPRTSANNNEQFF. In nucleotides, the CDR3 is TGTGCCACCAGTGACCCTCGGACTAGCGCCAATAACAATGAGCAGTTCTTC.

This clonotype was picked up a small number of times. The chain's CDR3 is CASSLNSGGADEQFF. CDR3 DNA: TGTGCCAGCAGCTTAAATAGCGGGGGGGCCGATGAGCAGTTCTTC. The V and J genes are TRBV7-2 and TRBJ2-1, with 11 nucleotides matching TRBD2. CDR1 and CDR2 from the germline V gene are SGHTA and FQGNSA. J was trimmed by 8 bases and V by 2 bases; bases with no gene match: 5. CDR3 length: 15 residues.

This chain links TRBV20-1 with TRBJ1-1; weak D call: TRBD1 (5 bases). Germline assignment: CDR1 DFQATT and CDR2 SNEGSKA (reference sequence). Trimming removed 2 bases at V and 2 bases at J, with 21 bases between. The CDR3 spans 17 residues. This chain's CDR3 is CSARIPDTRPGNTEAFF. The CDR3 bases are TGCAGTGCTAGAATCCCGGACACCAGACCAGGAAACACTGAAGCTTTCTTT.

V and J are TRBV14 and TRBJ2-7, with D maybe TRBD2 (5 bases). The CDR3 has 15 amino acids. The ends were cut back, 4 bases at V and 0 bases at J, with 13 bases in the middle. Germline-derived CDR1 and CDR2 are SGHDN and FVKESK. The CDR3 sequence is CASSPWTGSSYEQYF. CDR3 sequence (DNA): TGTGCCAGCAGCCCCTGGACTGGTTCCTCCTACGAGCAGTACTTC.

In the case of this clonotype: This is likely a read error, given that the CDR3 carries no conserved phenylalanine or tryptophan at its end. The V and J genes are TRBV6-1 and TRBJ1-1; perhaps TRBD1 as D (6 bases). This CDR3 has 16 residues. Trimming took off 4 bases at V and 4 bases at J, with 19 bases between the two ends. CDR1 and CDR2 (germline): MNHNS, SASEGT. The CDR3 sequence is CASSAGEWTGGTEAFL. The CDR3 DNA reads TGTGCCAGCAGTGCAGGGGAGTGGACTGGAGGCACTGAAGCTTTCCTT.

This clonotype was detected only a few times. The rearrangement joins TRBV12-3 or TRBV12-4 to TRBJ2-7, with unresolved D. CDR3 size: 15 residues. Between the trimmed V and J ends, which lost 7 bases and 0 bases, there was a span of 16 bases. CDR3 sequence: CASTSDTQSSYEQYV. The CDR3 DNA is TGTGCCAGCACCTCAGACACTCAGAGCTCCTACGAGCAGTACGTC.

Remarks on this clonotype: A much larger clone differs by one base, so this may be a read error. The chain has TRBV6-2 or TRBV6-3 and TRBJ2-1, with 11 bases that match TRBD2. V lost 5 bases and J lost 4; bases outside the gene matches: 13. Germline V gene data show CDR1 as MNHEY and CDR2 as SVGEGT. This CDR3 has 18 residues. The CDR3 DNA is TGTGCCAGCAGTGTTAGCGGGAGGGTAAGTAAGGCGTACAATGAGCAGTTCTTC. Translation gives CASSVSGRVSKAYNEQFF.